Listed here are 25 T cell receptor beta chains from one sample, sequenced in a study of graft-versus-host responses after intestinal transplantation. Some clones are missing from TCRdb's copy, which holds only in-frame ones; the method was immunoSEQ multiplex PCR. The table includes 95,000 to 130,000 clones, about nine tenths detected once. For these TCRs, the target antigens are not known. The material sequenced was unstimulated CD4+ T cells sorted from spleen or lymph node cells, taken before intestinal transplant. These receptors all come from a human donor who received an intestinal transplant.

The rearrangement links TRBV7-2 to TRBJ2-2; 15 bases agree with TRBD2. This CDR3 comprises 18 residues. V lost 3 bases and J lost 0; bases outside the gene matches: 2. The germline V gene has CDR1 SGHTA and CDR2 FQGNSA. In DNA form, the CDR3 reads TGTGCCAGCAGCTTGGGACTAGCGGGAGGATCGAACACCGGGGAGCTGTTTTTT. The encoded protein is CASSLGLAGGSNTGELFF.

The chain links TRBV7-9 to TRBJ2-1; tentative D call: TRBD2 (6 bases). There are 14 residues in the CDR3. The germline V and J ends were trimmed by 2 bases and 8 bases, with 13 bases remaining between them. CDR1 is SEHNR and CDR2 is FQNEAQ in the germline V gene (reference sequence). CDR3 residues: CASSLRAGNYEQFF. CDR3 nucleotide sequence: TGTGCCAGCAGCTTAAGGGCGGGGAATTATGAGCAGTTCTTC.

This chain uses TRBV5-4 with TRBJ2-2; TRBD2 aligns across 11 bases. Per germline, CDR1 SGHNT and CDR2 YYREEE (reference sequence). CDR3 length: 15 residues. The V segment lost 3 bases and the J segment 5 bases; nucleotides outside the gene matches: 3. The CDR3 loop reads CASSSVAGGTGELFF. In DNA, the CDR3 is TGTGCCAGCAGCTCGGTAGCGGGAGGGACCGGGGAGCTGTTTTTT. Full variable domain (remainder filled in from reference TRBV5-4 and TRBJ2-2): ETGVTQSPTHLIKTRGQQVTLRCSSQSGHNTVSWYQQALGQGPQFIFQYYREEENGRGNFPPRFSGLQFPNYSSELNVNALELDDSALYLCASSSVAGGTGELFFGEGSRLTVL.

The chain links TRBV5-1 to TRBJ2-7, with 8 positions matching TRBD1. This CDR3 has 14 residues. Unmatched junction bases numbered 4, after V lost 5 bases and J lost 0 bases. Per germline, CDR1 SGHRS and CDR2 YFSETQ. The CDR3, as DNA: TGCGCCAGCAGGACCGGGACAGGCTCCTACGAGCAGTACTTC. Protein: CASRTGTGSYEQYF.

This sequence joins TRBV6-1 and TRBJ2-3, with D uncertain. Germline lookup yields CDR1 MNHNS and CDR2 SASEGT. The CDR3 contains 14 residues. Trimming removed 1 base from V and 5 bases from J, with 10 bases in between. The CDR3 spells CASSEGGKGDTQYF. The CDR3 coding sequence is TGTGCCAGCAGTGAAGGCGGAAAAGGAGATACGCAGTATTTT.

This clone occurred a few times. The chain carries TRBV30 and TRBJ1-1; the D gene is possibly TRBD1 (5 bases). V lost 6 bases to trimming and J lost 2 bases, with 10 bases between them. Germline CDR1 is GTSNPN and CDR2 is SVGIG (reference sequence). CDR3 length: 12 amino acids. The CDR3 DNA reads TGTGCCTGCAGACAGAAAAACACTGAAGCTTTCTTT. This sequence encodes CACRQKNTEAFF.

The chain uses TRBV25-1 and TRBJ2-3, with D possibly matching TRBD1 (6 bases). Trimming removed 7 bases from V and 2 bases from J, with 16 bases in between. Germline CDR1 reads MGHDK; CDR2 reads SYGVNS. The CDR3 is made up of 15 amino acids. In DNA form, the CDR3 reads TGTGCCAGCACCCCACAGGGCCTCTTCACAGATACGCAGTATTTT. Protein: CASTPQGLFTDTQYF.

V and J are TRBV6-1 and TRBJ2-5; TRBD1 matches 9 bases. Germline V lookup: CDR1 MNHNS, CDR2 SASEGT. The length of the CDR3 is 16 residues. The trim removed 0 bases at V and 5 bases at J, leaving 7 bases unmatched. The CDR3 is CASSEAPGQGWETQYF. CDR3 bases: TGTGCCAGCAGTGAAGCCCCGGGACAGGGCTGGGAGACCCAGTACTTC.

CDR3 region: CASIYSGNSNSPLHF. The CDR3 bases are TGTGCCAGCATTTATTCCGGGAATAGCAATTCACCCCTCCACTTT. The gene calls are TRBV6-1 and TRBJ1-6; no clear D. Germline V gene lookup returns CDR1 MNHNS and CDR2 SASEGT. The V end lost 7 bases, the J end lost 7 bases, and 17 bases lay between the germline ends. CDR3 length: 15 residues.

A note on this clone: This sample includes further DNA sequences coding for the same CDR3. The J gene is TRBJ2-7, the V gene TRBV5-1; 8 positions match TRBD2. With 0 bases clipped from V and 4 bases from J, the junction kept 3 bases outside the gene matches. The germline V gene has CDR1 SGHRS and CDR2 YFSETQ. The CDR3 contains 14 residues. CDR3 sequence reads: CASSLAGGFYEQYF. CDR3 nucleotide sequence: TGCGCCAGCAGCTTGGCGGGGGGGTTTTACGAGCAGTACTTC.

This rearrangement joins TRBV11-2 to TRBJ1-6; D not resolved. Germline V gives CDR1 SGHAT, CDR2 FQNNGV. CDR3 length: 18 residues. V lost 2 bases to trimming and J lost 2 bases, with 16 bases between them. The CDR3 region is CASSLREGPRTYNSPLHF. CDR3 nucleotides: TGTGCCAGCAGCTTACGGGAGGGTCCCCGCACCTATAATTCACCCCTCCACTTT.

The V call is TRBV7-9, the J call TRBJ2-7; 11 bases are shared with TRBD2. The CDR3 extends over 16 amino acids. CDR1 SEHNR and CDR2 FQNEAQ come from the germline V gene (reference sequence). V lost 3 bases and J lost 1; bases outside the gene matches: 5. The CDR3 is CASSFTSGGGSYEQYF. The CDR3 bases are TGTGCCAGCAGCTTCACTAGCGGGGGTGGATCCTACGAGCAGTACTTC.

CDR3 DNA: TGTGCCAGCAGCCTAGGGATAACCGGGAGAGAGACCCAGTACTTC. Encoded protein: CASSLGITGRETQYF. The rearrangement uses TRBV7-7 and TRBJ2-5; tentatively, D is TRBD2 (6 bases). The germline gives CDR1 SSHAT, CDR2 FNYEAQ (reference sequence). The germline V and J ends were trimmed by 5 bases and 4 bases, with 17 bases remaining between them. The CDR3 sequence is 15 residues long.

CDR3 DNA sequence: TGTGCCAGCAAGAGTACTAATTCACCCCTCCACTTT. Translated, it gives CASKSTNSPLHF. The gene calls are TRBV7-9 and TRBJ1-6; D unclear. From germline, CDR1 is SEHNR and CDR2 FQNEAQ (reference sequence). V lost 7 bases and J 6 bases, leaving 7 bases between the germline ends. This CDR3 is 12 amino acids long.

The genes are TRBV19 and TRBJ2-7, with 11 bases aligning to TRBD2. The CDR3 is 15 amino acids. CDR1 and CDR2 (germline): LNHDA, SQIVND (reference sequence). Unmatched junction bases numbered 9, after V lost 9 bases and J lost 2 bases. CDR3: CASKTGTSGTYEQYF. The CDR3 nucleotides are TGTGCCAGCAAAACAGGGACTAGCGGAACCTACGAGCAGTACTTC. Filled out from reference TRBV19 and TRBJ2-7, the complete variable domain reads DGGITQSPKYLFRKEGQNVTLSCEQNLNHDAMYWYRQDPGQGLRLIYYSQIVNDFQKGDIAEGYSVSREKKESFPLTVTSAQKNPTAFYLCASKTGTSGTYEQYFGPGTRLTVT.

This chain joins TRBV5-1 and TRBJ2-7; D is possibly TRBD1 (5 bases). The germline V gene has CDR1 SGHRS and CDR2 YFSETQ. The CDR3 loop spans 16 amino acids. V dropped 3 bases and J dropped 0 bases, with 16 bases sitting between them. The CDR3 protein is CASSSVIQGLSYEQYF. DNA of the CDR3: TGCGCCAGCAGCTCCGTAATTCAGGGTCTCTCCTACGAGCAGTACTTC.

The chain recombines TRBV11-2 with TRBJ2-7, with D possibly TRBD2 on 7 matching bases. Trimming cost V 4 bases and J 6 bases, with 16 bases left between them. Germline CDR1 is SGHAT and CDR2 is FQNNGV. The CDR3 length is 14 residues. CDR3 nucleotides: TGTGCCAGCAGCTCGGGGGGCCGGGGCGGCGAGCAGTACTTC. Protein sequence: CASSSGGRGGEQYF.

This clone was observed once. V is TRBV11-3 and J is TRBJ2-7, with TRBD2 as a possible D gene (5 bases). The CDR3 spans 14 residues. In germline, CDR1 is SGHNT, CDR2 YENEEA. V lost 5 bases, J lost 0 bases, and 11 bases lay in between. The CDR3 loop reads CASSVGRGSYEQYF. In nucleotides, the CDR3 is TGTGCCAGCAGCGTAGGACGGGGCTCCTACGAGCAGTACTTC. Full variable domain (outside the CDR3, taken from reference TRBV11-3 and TRBJ2-7): EAGVVQSPRYKIIEKKQPVAFWCNPISGHNTLYWYLQNLGQGPELLIRYENEEAVDDSQLPKDRFSAERLKGVDSTLKIQPAELGDSAVYLCASSVGRGSYEQYFGPGTRLTVT.

V usage is TRBV18 and J usage is TRBJ2-6, with 8 bases aligning to TRBD1. This CDR3 comprises 15 residues. With 3 bases clipped from V and 4 bases from J, the junction kept 2 bases outside the gene matches. CDR1 and CDR2 (germline): KGHSH, LQKENI. The CDR3 sequence is CASSPDRGGANVLTF. The CDR3 nucleotides are TGTGCCAGCTCACCCGACAGGGGCGGGGCCAACGTCCTGACTTTC.

The chain has TRBV5-1 and TRBJ2-3, with D possibly being TRBD1 (5 bases). Trimming left V 0 bases short and J 5 bases short, with 10 bases between. The CDR3 spans 14 residues. Germline V gene data show CDR1 as SGHRS and CDR2 as YFSETQ. The CDR3 protein is CASSLAQVGDTQYF. The CDR3 DNA reads as TGCGCCAGCAGCTTGGCACAGGTCGGAGATACGCAGTATTTT. The full variable domain, its missing parts supplied by reference TRBV5-1 and TRBJ2-3, is KAGVTQTPRYLIKTRGQQVTLSCSPISGHRSVSWYQQTPGQGLQFLFEYFSETQRNKGNFPGRFSGRQFSNSRSEMNVSTLELGDSALYLCASSLAQVGDTQYFGPGTRLTVL.

This chain uses TRBV10-3 with TRBJ1-2; D gene ambiguous. CDR3 size: 15 residues. The ends were cut back, 0 bases at V and 5 bases at J, with 13 bases in the middle. CDR1 is ENHRY and CDR2 is SYGVKD in the germline V gene. The CDR3 DNA is TGTGCCATCAGTGAGTCCGGGAACCGGGATTATGGCTACACCTTC. This sequence encodes CAISESGNRDYGYTF.

CDR3 loop: CASSQPSDRKRGYTF. The CDR3 nucleotides are TGCGCCAGCAGCCAACCTTCGGACAGGAAAAGGGGCTACACCTTC. This sequence joins TRBV4-1 and TRBJ1-2; TRBD1 agrees at 7 bases. V shed 2 bases and J 8 bases; nucleotides not matched to a gene: 11. CDR3 length: 15 residues. Germline-derived CDR1 and CDR2 are MGHRA and YSYEKL.

This clone was observed a single time. The CDR3: CASSPGQGWGKLFF. CDR3 in DNA: TGTGCCAGCAGCCCCGGACAGGGGTGGGGGAAATTGTTTTTT. V usage is TRBV6-5 and J usage is TRBJ1-4; TRBD1 matches 9 bases. The J segment lost 15 bases and the V segment lost 6 bases, leaving 14 bases of the junction unmatched. Germline V gene data show CDR1 as MNHEY and CDR2 as SVGAGI. This CDR3 is built from 14 residues.

V gene TRBV6-1 combines with J gene TRBJ1-1; D is undetermined. This CDR3 spans 11 amino acids. The V gene's germline CDR1 is MNHNS and CDR2 SASEGT. The ends were cut back, 6 bases at V and 9 bases at J, with 11 bases in the middle. This chain's CDR3 is CASRRDRKAFF. The CDR3 DNA reads as TGTGCCAGCAGGAGAGATCGTAAAGCTTTCTTT.

This clone showed up many times. J is TRBJ1-2 and V is TRBV4-1; 7 bases agree with TRBD1. The V segment lost 0 bases and the J segment 8 bases; nucleotides outside the gene matches: 3. Germline V gene data show CDR1 as MGHRA and CDR2 as YSYEKL. This CDR3 has 13 amino acids. Here the CDR3 reads CASSQEWTGGYTF. The CDR3 DNA follows: TGCGCCAGCAGCCAAGAATGGACAGGCGGCTACACCTTC.